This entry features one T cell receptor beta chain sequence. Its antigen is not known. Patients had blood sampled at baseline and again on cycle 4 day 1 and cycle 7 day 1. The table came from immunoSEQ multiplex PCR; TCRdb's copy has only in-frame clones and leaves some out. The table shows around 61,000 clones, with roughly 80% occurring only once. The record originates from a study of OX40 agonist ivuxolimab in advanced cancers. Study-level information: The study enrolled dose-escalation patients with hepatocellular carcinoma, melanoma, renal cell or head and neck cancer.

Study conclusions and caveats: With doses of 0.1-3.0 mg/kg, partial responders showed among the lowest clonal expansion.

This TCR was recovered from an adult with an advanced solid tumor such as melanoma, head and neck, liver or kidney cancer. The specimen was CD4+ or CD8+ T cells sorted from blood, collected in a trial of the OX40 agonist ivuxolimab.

This chain's CDR3 is CASSLWATNEKLFF. CDR3 DNA sequence: TGTGCCAGCAGTCTATGGGCAACTAATGAAAAACTGTTTTTT. The chain joins TRBV27 to TRBJ1-4; no reliable D call. This CDR3 spans 14 amino acids. Trimming cost V 5 bases and J 0 bases, with 7 bases left between them. Germline V gene data show CDR1 as MNHEY and CDR2 as SMNVEV (reference sequence).